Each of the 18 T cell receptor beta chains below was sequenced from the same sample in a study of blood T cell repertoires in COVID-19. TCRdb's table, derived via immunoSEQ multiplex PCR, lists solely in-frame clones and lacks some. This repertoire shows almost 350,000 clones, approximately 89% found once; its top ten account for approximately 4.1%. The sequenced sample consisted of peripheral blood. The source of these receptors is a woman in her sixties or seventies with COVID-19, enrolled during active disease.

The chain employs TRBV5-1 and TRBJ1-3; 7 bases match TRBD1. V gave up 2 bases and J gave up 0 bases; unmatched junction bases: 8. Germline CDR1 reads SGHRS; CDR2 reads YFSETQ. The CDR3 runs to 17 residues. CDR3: CASSLTGAPDSGNTIYF. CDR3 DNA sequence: TGCGCCAGCAGCTTAACAGGGGCCCCGGACTCTGGAAACACCATATATTTT.

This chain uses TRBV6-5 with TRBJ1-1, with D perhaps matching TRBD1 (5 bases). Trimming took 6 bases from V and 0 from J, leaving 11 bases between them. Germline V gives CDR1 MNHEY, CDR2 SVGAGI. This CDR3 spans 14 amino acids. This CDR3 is CASSLTAMNTEAFF. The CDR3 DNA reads TGTGCCAGCAGCCTGACAGCCATGAACACTGAAGCTTTCTTT.

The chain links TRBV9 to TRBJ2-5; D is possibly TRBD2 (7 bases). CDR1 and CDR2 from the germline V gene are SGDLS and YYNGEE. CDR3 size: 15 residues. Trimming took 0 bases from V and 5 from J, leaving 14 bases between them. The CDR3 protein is CASSVGGGGRETQYF. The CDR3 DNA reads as TGTGCCAGCAGCGTAGGAGGGGGGGGTCGGGAGACCCAGTACTTC. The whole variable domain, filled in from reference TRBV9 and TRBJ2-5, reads DSGVTQTPKHLITATGQRVTLRCSPRSGDLSVYWYQQSLDQGLQFLIQYYNGEERAKGNILERFSAQQFPDLHSELNLSSLELGDSALYFCASSVGGGGRETQYFGPGTRLLVL.

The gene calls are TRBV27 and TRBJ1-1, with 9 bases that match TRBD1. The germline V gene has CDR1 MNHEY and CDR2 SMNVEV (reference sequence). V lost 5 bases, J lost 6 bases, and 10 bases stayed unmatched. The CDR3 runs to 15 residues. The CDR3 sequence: CASSRGDRVLAEAFF. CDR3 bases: TGTGCCAGCAGTCGGGGGGACAGGGTCTTGGCTGAAGCTTTCTTT.

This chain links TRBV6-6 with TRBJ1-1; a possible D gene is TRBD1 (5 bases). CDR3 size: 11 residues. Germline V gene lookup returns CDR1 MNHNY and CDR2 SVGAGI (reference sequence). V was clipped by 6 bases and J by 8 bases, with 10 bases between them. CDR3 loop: CASSGGHEAFF. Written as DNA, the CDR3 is TGTGCCAGCAGCGGGGGTCACGAAGCTTTCTTT.

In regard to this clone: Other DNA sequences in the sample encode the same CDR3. CDR3 amino acids: CASSPNRGNTEAFF. The CDR3, as DNA: TGTGCCAGCTCACCAAACAGGGGAAATACTGAAGCTTTCTTT. The chain joins TRBV18 to TRBJ1-1; 7 bases fit TRBD1. V lost 2 bases to trimming and J lost 5 bases; unmatched junction nucleotides: 5. The germline V gene encodes CDR1 KGHSH and CDR2 LQKENI. CDR3 length: 14 amino acids.

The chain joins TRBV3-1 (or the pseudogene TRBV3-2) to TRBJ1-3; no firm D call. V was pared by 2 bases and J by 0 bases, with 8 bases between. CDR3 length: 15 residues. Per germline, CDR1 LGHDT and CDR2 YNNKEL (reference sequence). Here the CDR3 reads CASSQREYSGNTIYF. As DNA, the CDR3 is TGTGCCAGCAGCCAAAGAGAGTACTCTGGAAACACCATATATTTT.

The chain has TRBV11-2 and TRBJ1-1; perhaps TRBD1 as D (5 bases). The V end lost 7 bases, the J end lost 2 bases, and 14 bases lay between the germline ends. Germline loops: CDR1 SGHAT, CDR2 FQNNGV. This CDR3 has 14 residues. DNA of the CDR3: TGTGCCAGCACCCATAGTAGGGGTAACACTGAAGCTTTCTTT. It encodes CASTHSRGNTEAFF.

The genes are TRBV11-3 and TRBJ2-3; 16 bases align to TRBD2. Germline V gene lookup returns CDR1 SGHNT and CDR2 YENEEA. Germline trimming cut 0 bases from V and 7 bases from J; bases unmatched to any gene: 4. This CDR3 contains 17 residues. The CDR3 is CASSLEGLAGGPNTQYF. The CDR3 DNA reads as TGTGCCAGCAGCTTAGAGGGACTAGCGGGGGGGCCGAATACGCAGTATTTT.

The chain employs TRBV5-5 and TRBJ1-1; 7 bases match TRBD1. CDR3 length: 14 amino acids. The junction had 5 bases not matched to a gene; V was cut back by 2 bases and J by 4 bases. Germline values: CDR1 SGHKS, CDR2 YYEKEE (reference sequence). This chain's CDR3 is CASSFINRGTEAFF. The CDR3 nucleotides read TGTGCCAGCAGCTTTATCAACAGGGGCACTGAAGCTTTCTTT.

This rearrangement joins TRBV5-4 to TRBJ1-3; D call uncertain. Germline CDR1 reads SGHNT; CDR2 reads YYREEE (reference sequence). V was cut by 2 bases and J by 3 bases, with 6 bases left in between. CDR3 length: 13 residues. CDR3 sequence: CASSLDIGNTIYF. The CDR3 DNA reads TGTGCCAGCAGCTTAGACATTGGAAACACCATATATTTT. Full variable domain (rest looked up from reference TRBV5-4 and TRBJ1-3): ETGVTQSPTHLIKTRGQQVTLRCSSQSGHNTVSWYQQALGQGPQFIFQYYREEENGRGNFPPRFSGLQFPNYSSELNVNALELDDSALYLCASSLDIGNTIYFGEGSWLTVV.

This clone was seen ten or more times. CDR3 sequence: CASSDAGRQETQYF. CDR3 nucleotides: TGTGCCAGCAGTGACGCGGGCAGGCAAGAGACCCAGTACTTC. The rearrangement uses TRBV6-1 and TRBJ2-5; the D gene is possibly TRBD2 (5 bases). CDR3 length: 14 amino acids. V lost 3 bases, J lost 2 bases, and 10 bases lay in between. The germline V gene has CDR1 MNHNS and CDR2 SASEGT.

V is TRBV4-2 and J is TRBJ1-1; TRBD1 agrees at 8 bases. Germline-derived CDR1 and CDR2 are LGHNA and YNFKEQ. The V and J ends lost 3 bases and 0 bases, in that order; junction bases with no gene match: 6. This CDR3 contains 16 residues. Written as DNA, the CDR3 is TGTGCCAGCAGCCACCGACAGGGGAGGATGAACACTGAAGCTTTCTTT. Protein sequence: CASSHRQGRMNTEAFF.

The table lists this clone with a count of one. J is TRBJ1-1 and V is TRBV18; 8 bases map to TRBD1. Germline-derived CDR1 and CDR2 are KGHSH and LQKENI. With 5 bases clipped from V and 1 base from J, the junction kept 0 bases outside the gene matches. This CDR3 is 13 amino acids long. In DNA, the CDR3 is TGTGCCAGCTCAGGACAGGGGAACACTGAAGCTTTCTTT. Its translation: CASSGQGNTEAFF.

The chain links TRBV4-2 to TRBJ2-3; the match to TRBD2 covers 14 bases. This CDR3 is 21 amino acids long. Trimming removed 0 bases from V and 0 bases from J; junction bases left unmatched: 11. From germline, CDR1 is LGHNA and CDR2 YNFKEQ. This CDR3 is CASSQDRRLAGGIGSTDTQYF. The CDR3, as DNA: TGTGCCAGCAGCCAAGATAGAAGACTAGCGGGGGGGATAGGGAGCACAGATACGCAGTATTTT.

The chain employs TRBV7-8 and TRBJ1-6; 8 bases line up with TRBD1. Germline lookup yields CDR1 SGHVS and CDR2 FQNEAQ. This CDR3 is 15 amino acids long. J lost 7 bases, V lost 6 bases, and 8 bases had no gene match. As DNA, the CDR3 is TGTGCCAGCAGTTCCGGACAGGGACGGAATTCACCCCTCCACTTT. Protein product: CASSSGQGRNSPLHF.

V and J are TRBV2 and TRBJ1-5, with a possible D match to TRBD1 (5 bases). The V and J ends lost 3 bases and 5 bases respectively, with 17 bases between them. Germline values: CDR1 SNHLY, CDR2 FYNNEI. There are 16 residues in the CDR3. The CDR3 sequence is CASSEVRRGVYQPQHF. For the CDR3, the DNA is TGTGCCAGCAGTGAGGTTCGGAGGGGTGTCTATCAGCCCCAGCATTTT.

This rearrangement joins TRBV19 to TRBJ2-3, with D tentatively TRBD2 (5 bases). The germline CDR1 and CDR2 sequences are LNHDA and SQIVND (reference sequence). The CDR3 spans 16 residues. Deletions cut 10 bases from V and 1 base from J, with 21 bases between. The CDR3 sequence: CATSKTPGMGTDTQYF. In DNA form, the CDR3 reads TGTGCCACCTCCAAGACACCGGGAATGGGCACAGATACGCAGTATTTT.